What follows is one TCR beta chain and its context. Antigen: not known. The CDR3 runs 14 residues. The V and J ends lost 1 base and 1 base respectively, with 4 bases between them. CDR1 is SGHVS, CDR2 FNYEAQ, per germline. The entry originates in a study of cytomegalovirus exposure and HLA in healthy donors. Study-wide findings and caveats: A few CMV-associated chains proved CMV antigen-specific in vitro.

It was with 60 Vbeta and 13 Jbeta primers that the PCR ran. The data were produced by immunoSEQ multiplex PCR, yet TCRdb's version contains in-frame clones alone and is incomplete. Of around 200,000 clones in the sample, roughly 76% were seen once. The receptor's source is a man aged 35-49 years in good health and CMV-seropositive. The chain joins TRBV7-6 to TRBJ2-2; the D is unclear. Specimen: PBMCs. The CDR3: CASSLGQNTGELFF. The CDR3 DNA reads TGTGCCAGCAGCTTAGGGCAGAACACCGGGGAGCTGTTTTTT.